Below are 16 T cell receptor beta chains sequenced from a single sample in a study of blood T cell repertoires in COVID-19. Repertoires were generated with immunoSEQ multiplex PCR, while TCRdb's copy carries only in-frame clones and drops some. The sample has some 120,000 clones, 84% seen once. Material: peripheral blood. Source of these receptors: a human donor in a cohort sampled during active COVID-19.

The J gene is TRBJ1-4, the V gene TRBV3-1 (or the pseudogene TRBV3-2), with TRBD1 matching 8 bases. Trimming took 2 bases from V and 5 from J; bases not matched to a gene: 4. The CDR3 contains 15 residues. CDR1 is LGHDT, CDR2 YNNKEL, per germline (reference sequence). This CDR3 reads CASSQPGQANEKLFF. DNA of the CDR3: TGTGCCAGCAGCCAACCGGGACAGGCCAATGAAAAACTGTTTTTT.

Here the CDR3 reads CASSFNTGVAKNIQYF. The CDR3 nucleotides are TGTGCCAGCAGCTTTAACACAGGAGTAGCCAAAAACATTCAGTACTTC. This chain uses TRBV7-9 with TRBJ2-4; a possible D gene is TRBD1 (5 bases). V shed 3 bases and J shed 0 bases, with 12 bases lying between them. The CDR3 sequence is 16 residues long. CDR1 is SEHNR, CDR2 FQNEAQ, per germline (reference sequence).

CDR3 in amino acids: CASSMRSSGNTIYF. CDR3 sequence (DNA): TGTGCCAGTAGTATGAGGAGCTCTGGAAACACCATATATTTT. The chain joins TRBV19 to TRBJ1-3; D is uncertain. This CDR3 is 14 amino acids long. Germline assignment: CDR1 LNHDA and CDR2 SQIVND (reference sequence). Between the trimmed V and J ends, which lost 3 bases and 0 bases, there was a span of 6 bases. Full variable domain (outside the CDR3, taken from reference TRBV19 and TRBJ1-3): DGGITQSPKYLFRKEGQNVTLSCEQNLNHDAMYWYRQDPGQGLRLIYYSQIVNDFQKGDIAEGYSVSREKKESFPLTVTSAQKNPTAFYLCASSMRSSGNTIYFGEGSWLTVV.

The chain links TRBV19 to TRBJ1-2; a weak D match, TRBD1 (6 bases). This CDR3 has 13 amino acids. Trimming left V 6 bases short and J 3 bases short, with 11 bases between. Germline V gene lookup returns CDR1 LNHDA and CDR2 SQIVND (reference sequence). CDR3: CASRYREHYGYTF. The CDR3 DNA is TGTGCCAGTAGGTACAGGGAGCACTATGGCTACACCTTC.

This clone was seen only a few times. This chain links TRBV5-6 with TRBJ2-6; TRBD1 agrees at 11 bases. The germline V gene encodes CDR1 SGHDT and CDR2 YYEEEE. The V segment lost 5 bases and the J segment 3 bases; nucleotides outside the gene matches: 7. The CDR3 covers 17 residues. CDR3 bases: TGTGCCAGCAGGAGACGGACAGGGGGCCGTGGGGCCAACGTCCTGACTTTC. Amino acids: CASRRRTGGRGANVLTF.

This clone has just one count. The chain links TRBV4-1 to TRBJ2-1, with D hard to call. The V gene's germline CDR1 is MGHRA and CDR2 YSYEKL. V was cut by 0 bases and J by 8 bases, with 8 bases left in between. This CDR3 comprises 13 residues. Written as DNA, the CDR3 is TGCGCCAGCAGCCAAGATCGCGTCTATGAGCAGTTCTTC. This translates into CASSQDRVYEQFF.

This clone was seen more than once but under ten times. The chain carries TRBV6-5 and TRBJ2-6, with 8 bases lining up with TRBD1. Germline assignment: CDR1 MNHEY and CDR2 SVGAGI. CDR3 size: 15 residues. Germline trimming cut 6 bases from V and 0 bases from J; bases unmatched to any gene: 1. The CDR3 DNA follows: TGTGCCAGCAGGCAGGGGGCCTCTGGGGCCAACGTCCTGACTTTC. Amino acid sequence: CASRQGASGANVLTF.

V usage is TRBV6-5 and J usage is TRBJ1-1, with 8 nucleotides matching TRBD1. With 4 bases clipped from V and 1 base from J, the junction kept 8 bases outside the gene matches. This CDR3 comprises 16 residues. CDR1 is MNHEY, CDR2 SVGAGI, per germline. CDR3 sequence: CASSFAGGVGNTEAFF. CDR3 bases: TGTGCCAGCAGTTTCGCAGGGGGCGTGGGGAACACTGAAGCTTTCTTT.

The rearrangement uses TRBV9 and TRBJ2-3; 11 bases are shared with TRBD2. The CDR3 is 15 amino acids. The trim removed 4 bases at V and 9 bases at J, leaving 10 bases unmatched. CDR1 and CDR2 from the germline V gene are SGDLS and YYNGEE. In nucleotides, the CDR3 is TGTGCCAGCAGCACTAGCGGGGGAACACAGATAACGCAGTATTTT. Translation: CASSTSGGTQITQYF.

The genes are TRBV2 and TRBJ2-7; 7 nucleotides agree with TRBD1. The J segment lost 0 bases and the V segment lost 5 bases, leaving 4 bases of the junction unmatched. The CDR3 runs 14 residues. The germline V gene has CDR1 SNHLY and CDR2 FYNNEI. CDR3 nucleotides: TGTGCCAGCAGTAAAGACAGGGCCTCCTACGAGCAGTACTTC. It codes for CASSKDRASYEQYF.

The chain is built from TRBV2 and TRBJ2-3, with unresolved D. Germline V gene lookup returns CDR1 SNHLY and CDR2 FYNNEI. Deletions cut 2 bases from V and 1 base from J, with 4 bases between. The CDR3 loop spans 13 amino acids. For the CDR3, the DNA is TGTGCCAGCAGTGAACCCGGCACAGATACGCAGTATTTT. The encoded protein is CASSEPGTDTQYF.

The chain recombines TRBV5-8 with TRBJ2-1; 12 bases match TRBD1. The V gene end was trimmed by 3 bases and the J gene end by 8 bases; junction bases not matched to a gene: 6. Germline lookup yields CDR1 SGHTS and CDR2 YDEGEE. The length of the CDR3 is 15 residues. The chain's CDR3 is CASSSRDRGQDEQFF. The CDR3 DNA reads TGTGCCAGCAGCTCCCGGGACAGGGGGCAAGATGAGCAGTTCTTC.

The count of this clone is one. V gene TRBV19 combines with J gene TRBJ1-6; weak D call: TRBD1 (5 bases). The CDR3 is 13 residues long. Trimming stripped 7 bases from V and 3 bases from J, with 7 bases between. Germline V gives CDR1 LNHDA, CDR2 SQIVND (reference sequence). CDR3 nucleotide sequence: TGTGCCAGTAAGGGGATCTATAATTCACCCCTCCACTTT. Translating gives CASKGIYNSPLHF.

This chain joins TRBV19 and TRBJ1-2; possible D gene TRBD1, 5 bases. The CDR3 spans 13 residues. The germline CDR1 and CDR2 sequences are LNHDA and SQIVND (reference sequence). Between the trimmed V and J ends, which lost 6 bases and 3 bases, there was a span of 11 bases. The CDR3 region has the DNA TGTGCCAGTAGCCCCGACAGTTACTATGGCTACACCTTC. Protein sequence: CASSPDSYYGYTF.

This clone was picked up a small number of times. This sequence joins TRBV27 and TRBJ1-2; a weak D match, TRBD1 (5 bases). V lost 0 bases, J lost 7 bases, and 12 bases lay in between. This CDR3 contains 14 residues. The germline gives CDR1 MNHEY, CDR2 SMNVEV (reference sequence). The DNA of the CDR3 is TGTGCCAGCAGTTTATCGCTAGGGGTTGGTGGCTACACCTTC. Translating it yields CASSLSLGVGGYTF.

The chain recombines TRBV2 with TRBJ1-5; unclear D gene. Germline lookup yields CDR1 SNHLY and CDR2 FYNNEI. The CDR3 has 13 residues. With 3 bases removed from V and 2 bases from J, the gap between germline ends came to 5 bases. The chain's CDR3 is CASSESRNQPQHF. The CDR3 DNA reads TGTGCCAGCAGTGAGAGCCGCAATCAGCCCCAGCATTTT.